The 17 T cell receptor beta chains below were found in one sample sequenced in a study of CD8 T cells in ankylosing spondylitis (TCRdb year 2017). The investigation overall reported the following: Blood from ankylosing spondylitis patients appeared to be characterized by a TCR beta motif made up of several highly homologous amino acid variants.

No antigen is known for these receptors. The library was prepared using 5' RACE. The sequencer listed for this sample is Illumina HiSeq 2500. TCRdb's own reprocessing of the public reads used fastp at Q25 and MiXCR and kept productive beta chains. Duplicate CDR3 protein sequences are folded into a single record with the most common DNA and genes. The sample table records some 800,000 distinct CDR3 sequences; approximately 12% of these occur just once. The biggest ten clones account for just over 0.5% of the sample. The sequencing sample was made of blood, either unsorted or a sorted T cell fraction (not recorded which). The source of these receptors is a male donor with ankylosing spondylitis.

This clonotype was counted between two and nine times. The chain recombines TRBV20-1 with TRBJ1-2; no clear D. The length of the CDR3 is 11 residues. V dropped 3 bases and J dropped 5 bases, with 7 bases sitting between them. The V gene's germline CDR1 is DFQATT and CDR2 SNEGSKA (reference sequence). Written as DNA, the CDR3 is TGCAGTGCTAGGAGGGTTTATGGCTACACCTTC. Its translation: CSARRVYGYTF.

This clonotype was found many times. The rearrangement uses TRBV20-1 and TRBJ2-3; D ambiguous. Germline loops: CDR1 DFQATT, CDR2 SNEGSKA (reference sequence). V was pared by 3 bases and J by 1 base, with 14 bases between. The CDR3 covers 15 residues. Written as DNA, the CDR3 is TGCAGTGCTAGGGAAAGGCGAAGCGGCACAGATACGCAGTATTTT. Encoded protein: CSARERRSGTDTQYF.

This clonotype was seen many times. The chain combines TRBV4-3 with TRBJ2-2; 7 nucleotides match TRBD2. CDR3 length equals 15 residues. Germline V CDR1 and CDR2: LGHNA, YSLEER. Trimming removed 0 bases from V and 4 bases from J; junction bases left unmatched: 2. CDR3 sequence reads: CASSQEWGGTGELFF. CDR3 DNA sequence: TGCGCCAGCAGCCAAGAGTGGGGGGGCACCGGGGAGCTGTTTTTT.

This clonotype has just a few counts. V is TRBV7-2 and J is TRBJ2-2; maybe TRBD1 (7 bases). CDR3 length: 16 residues. V was clipped by 5 bases and J by 4 bases, with 17 bases between them. Germline V lookup: CDR1 SGHTA, CDR2 FQGNSA. The CDR3 reads CASSPIRQGGTGELFF. In DNA form, the CDR3 reads TGTGCCAGCAGCCCAATCCGACAGGGAGGCACCGGGGAGCTGTTTTTT.

This clonotype came up many times. The V gene is TRBV20-1, the J gene TRBJ1-2, with 7 nucleotides matching TRBD1. Unmatched junction bases numbered 16, after V lost 5 bases and J lost 4 bases. This CDR3 has 16 residues. Per germline, CDR1 DFQATT and CDR2 SNEGSKA (reference sequence). For the CDR3, the DNA is TGCAGTGCTCGGGACTTCAACAGGGGAGGGATCTATGGCTACACCTTC. Translating gives CSARDFNRGGIYGYTF.

This clonotype was counted ten times or more. The V and J genes are TRBV24-1 and TRBJ2-5, with TRBD1 as a possible D gene (6 bases). Germline lookup yields CDR1 KGHDR and CDR2 SFDVKD. Trimming pared 7 bases from V and 2 bases from J, leaving 10 bases between. The CDR3 loop spans 13 amino acids. The DNA for the CDR3 is TGTGCCACCAGCCGGGACATACAAGAGACCCAGTACTTC. Encoded protein: CATSRDIQETQYF.

This clonotype was seen only a few times. J is TRBJ2-7 and V is TRBV5-6; a weak D match, TRBD2 (6 bases). Germline lookup yields CDR1 SGHDT and CDR2 YYEEEE. V lost 4 bases to trimming and J lost 4 bases, with 15 bases between them. The CDR3 loop spans 14 amino acids. CDR3 DNA sequence: TGTGCCAGCAGCCAGGCAGGGCTAGCGTACGAGCAGTACTTC. Residues: CASSQAGLAYEQYF.

The chain joins TRBV6-1 to TRBJ1-2; TRBD1 might be the D (5 bases). This CDR3 contains 13 residues. Per the germline V gene, CDR1 is MNHNS and CDR2 is SASEGT. The V gene lost 7 bases and the J gene lost 5 bases, with 14 bases spanning the gap. The CDR3 DNA sequence: TGTGCCAGCAAGGCAGGGATAATGTATGGCTACACCTTC. Protein product: CASKAGIMYGYTF.

This rearrangement joins TRBV20-1 to TRBJ2-5; no reliable D call. In germline, CDR1 is DFQATT, CDR2 SNEGSKA (reference sequence). This CDR3 comprises 14 residues. Trimming removed 0 bases from V and 5 bases from J, with 13 bases in between. The chain's CDR3 is CSAREAGYPETQYF. The CDR3 DNA is TGCAGTGCTAGAGAGGCAGGCTACCCGGAGACCCAGTACTTC.

This clonotype appeared a few times. The chain is built from TRBV29-1 and TRBJ1-2, with D possibly TRBD1 on 5 matching bases. Trimming shortened V by 3 bases and J by 5 bases, and 7 bases separated the two germline ends. Looked up from germline, CDR1 is SQVTM and CDR2 is ANQGSEA. This CDR3 has 11 amino acids. DNA for the CDR3: TGCAGCGTTGACCAGGGTTATGGCTACACCTTC. Protein sequence: CSVDQGYGYTF.

The chain couples TRBV6-4 to TRBJ1-1, with D perhaps matching TRBD1 (6 bases). The CDR3 is 16 amino acids. Between the trimmed V and J ends, which lost 6 bases and 0 bases, there was a span of 17 bases. Germline V lookup: CDR1 MRHNA, CDR2 SNTAGT. CDR3 protein: CASSLEAGQLNTEAFF. CDR3 nucleotide sequence: TGTGCCAGCAGCCTCGAGGCAGGACAGTTGAACACTGAAGCTTTCTTT.

This clonotype was detected a few times. The chain combines TRBV7-2 with TRBJ1-3; D not certain. Germline lookup yields CDR1 SGHTA and CDR2 FQGNSA. V gave up 3 bases and J gave up 5 bases, with 14 bases separating them. The CDR3 runs 15 residues. CDR3 DNA sequence: TGTGCCAGCAGCTTCTACGGTATGCATCGAAACACCATATATTTT. It translates to CASSFYGMHRNTIYF.

This clonotype was counted many times. This chain uses TRBV6-6 with TRBJ2-1; 9 bases map to TRBD2. CDR1 is MNHNY and CDR2 is SVGAGI in the germline V gene (reference sequence). Trimming took 5 bases from V and 10 from J; bases not matched to a gene: 3. The CDR3 runs 12 residues. In nucleotides, the CDR3 is TGTGCCAGCAGTCCGCTAGCGGGAGAGCAGTTCTTC. This sequence encodes CASSPLAGEQFF.

This rearrangement joins TRBV20-1 to TRBJ2-1; D call uncertain. The CDR3 consists of 12 residues. Per the germline V gene, CDR1 is DFQATT and CDR2 is SNEGSKA (reference sequence). V gave up 6 bases and J gave up 10 bases, with 16 bases separating them. The CDR3 DNA reads as TGCAGTGCCCCGGACGTAAGGCCCGAGCAGTTCTTC. Translated, it gives CSAPDVRPEQFF.

This clonotype was found many times. This rearrangement joins TRBV15 to TRBJ2-2; D not certain. Germline-derived CDR1 and CDR2 are LNHNV and YYDKDF (reference sequence). The V end lost 3 bases, the J end lost 1 base, and 6 bases lay between the germline ends. The length of the CDR3 is 14 residues. The CDR3 loop is CATSRLVNTGELFF. CDR3 coding DNA: TGTGCCACCAGCAGGCTAGTGAACACCGGGGAGCTGTTTTTT.

J is TRBJ2-7 and V is TRBV2; a possible D gene is TRBD1 (6 bases). The CDR3 contains 14 residues. Germline V lookup: CDR1 SNHLY, CDR2 FYNNEI. The V and J ends lost 5 bases and 3 bases respectively, with 14 bases between them. The CDR3 region is CASSTGTRFYEQYF. The DNA for the CDR3 is TGTGCCAGCAGTACAGGGACCCGTTTCTACGAGCAGTACTTC.

The table lists this clonotype with a few counts. The chain is built from TRBV25-1 and TRBJ2-3, with 8 bases lining up with TRBD2. V was pared by 4 bases and J by 2 bases, with 8 bases of the junction left unmatched. Germline V gene data show CDR1 as MGHDK and CDR2 as SYGVNS. CDR3 length equals 16 residues. CDR3 DNA sequence: TGTGCCAGCAGTGGGGGGACTAGACCTTACACAGATACGCAGTATTTT. It specifies CASSGGTRPYTDTQYF.